The rows below give T cell receptor beta chains drawn from one sample of a study of blood T cell repertoires in COVID-19. The protocol was immunoSEQ multiplex PCR, while the TCRdb copy is restricted to in-frame clones and leaves out a portion. The sample shows over 100,000 clones, about four fifths of them seen only once. Sequenced: peripheral blood. Receptors originate from a woman of 80 years or more with active or convalescent COVID-19. CDR3s include the opening cysteine and the closing phenylalanine or tryptophan. D genes are given only for firm matches. Where a row states a size, it is once, few, many or the class of an expanded clone; other rows omit it.

clone_size	j_call	d_call	v_call	cdr3_nt	cdr3_aa
few	TRBJ1-6	.	TRBV28	TGTGCCAGCAGGCAGGAGGGCTTGGGGCCACCCCTCCACTTT	CASRQEGLGPPLHF
.	TRBJ1-1	.	TRBV5-1	TGCGCCAGCATGTGGAGGGCGGGACTCACTGAAGCTTTCTTT	CASMWRAGLTEAFF
.	TRBJ1-1	.	TRBV28	TGTGCCAGCAGTCGTACGGACAAACCGAACACTGTAGCTTTCTTT	CASSRTDKPNTVAFF
once	TRBJ1-6	TRBD1	TRBV7-3	TGTGCCAGCAGCTTATTTGGGCAGGGGGGAAATTCACCCCTCCACTTT	CASSLFGQGGNSPLHF
once	TRBJ1-1	TRBD1	TRBV28	TGTGCCAGCAGTTCGCCCGCGGCAGGGGGAAATAGGTTCTTT	CASSSPAAGGNRFF
.	TRBJ2-4	.	TRBV10-3	TGTGCCATCATTTTAAAAGGGGAGGCAAACATTCAGTACTTC	CAIILKGEANIQYF
.	TRBJ2-1	TRBD2	TRBV5-1	TGCGCCAGCAGCCCTTTTCGAAAGAAGGGGAGGGATTCCTACAATGAGCAGTTCTTC	CASSPFRKKGRDSYNEQFF
.	TRBJ2-7	.	TRBV5-1	TGCGCCAGCAGCTTGGAAGGGTTAGGGGCCTACGAGCAGTACTTC	CASSLEGLGAYEQYF
.	TRBJ1-2	.	TRBV10-3	TGTGCCATCAGTGGAAGGGGAAGTGGCTACACCTTC	CAISGRGSGYTF
few	TRBJ2-5	.	TRBV7-2	TGTGCCAGCAGCTTAGAGGCGGCGGCCAGTGTGACCCAGTACTTC	CASSLEAAASVTQYF
.	TRBJ1-5	.	TRBV12-3/TRBV12-4	TGTGCCAGCAGTCAAAAGCCCTATCAGCCCCAGCATTTT	CASSQKPYQPQHF
.	TRBJ1-1	.	TRBV6-4	TGTGCCAGCACGCAGGGGACTGAAGCTTTCTTT	CASTQGTEAFF
.	TRBJ1-1	.	TRBV1	TGCACCAGCAGCCAACAAGTCAGTCAGAACACTGAAGCTTTCTTT	CTSSQQVSQNTEAFF
.	TRBJ2-1	TRBD1	TRBV27	TGTGCCAGCCGTGACAGGGGAATAAGCTCCTACAATGAGCAGTTCTTC	CASRDRGISSYNEQFF
.	TRBJ2-5	TRBD2	TRBV7-2	TGTGCCAGCAGCTTAGGACTAGCGGGAGGGCGGGAGACCCAGTACTTC	CASSLGLAGGRETQYF
.	TRBJ2-1	.	TRBV18	TGTGCCAGCTCCGAGAGGAACGGGTACAATGAGCAGTTCTTC	CASSERNGYNEQFF
.	TRBJ2-1	TRBD2	TRBV19	TGTGCCAGTAGTCTTCTAGGACTAGCGGAAAACAATGAGCAGTTCTTC	CASSLLGLAENNEQFF
.	TRBJ2-6	.	TRBV7-9	TGTGCCAGCAGCCTCTACCGCCCCTCTGGGGCCAACGTCCTGACTTTC	CASSLYRPSGANVLTF
.	TRBJ2-7	TRBD1	TRBV11-2	TGTGCCAGCAGCTTGGGGGACAGGGCCTACGAGCAGTACTTC	CASSLGDRAYEQYF
.	TRBJ2-1	TRBD2	TRBV4-1	TGCGCCAGCAGCCAAGCAGTAGCGGGGGGCTCCTACAATGAGCAGTTCTTC	CASSQAVAGGSYNEQFF
few	TRBJ1-1	TRBD1	TRBV27	TGTGCCAGCAGTAAATCTACAGGGGTCGGACGGGCCACTGAAGCTTTCTTT	CASSKSTGVGRATEAFF
once	TRBJ2-5	.	TRBV21-1	TGTGCCAGCTCCCCCAGGGGGACAGGGATAGGAGAGACCCAGTACTTC	CASSPRGTGIGETQYF
.	TRBJ1-2	TRBD1	TRBV7-3	TGTGCCAGCAGCTTCGGACAGGGGTCCGGCTACACCTTC	CASSFGQGSGYTF
few	TRBJ2-2	TRBD2	TRBV11-2	TGTGCCAGCAGCCGCCTCGGCGCGGGAGTTGGGGAGCTGTTTTTT	CASSRLGAGVGELFF
few	TRBJ2-7	.	TRBV5-4	TGTGCCAGCAGCCCACCGGGGACACGAATCTACGAGCAGTACTTC	CASSPPGTRIYEQYF
.	TRBJ2-1	TRBD1	TRBV5-1	TGCGCCAGCAGCTCCATGGGGACAGCCCTACACAATGAGCAGTTCTTC	CASSSMGTALHNEQFF
.	TRBJ2-7	.	TRBV29-1	TGCAGCGTTGAAGATGGCGGGGACGACGAGCAGTACTTC	CSVEDGGDDEQYF
.	TRBJ1-5	.	TRBV28	TGTGCCAGCAGTTTTCCCCAGGGCTTCAGTCAGCCCCAGCATTTT	CASSFPQGFSQPQHF
.	TRBJ1-1	.	TRBV28	TGTGCCAGCGACCGCGGCACTGAAGCTTTCTTT	CASDRGTEAFF
once	TRBJ1-2	TRBD1	TRBV7-9	TGTGCCAGCAGCTTCGACGGCAGGGGGCTCCTATCTAACTATGGCTACACCTTC	CASSFDGRGLLSNYGYTF
.	TRBJ2-3	.	TRBV6-5	TGTGCCAGCAGTTCATCAAGCGGTACGCAGTATTTT	CASSSSSGTQYF
.	TRBJ2-5	TRBD2	TRBV5-4	TGTGCCAGCAGCTTGGTTAGCGGGGGGCGAGAAGAGACCCAGTACTTC	CASSLVSGGREETQYF
once	TRBJ1-2	TRBD1	TRBV5-1	TGCGCCAGCAGCGCACCGGACAGGGGGGATGGCTACACCTTC	CASSAPDRGDGYTF
.	TRBJ2-6	.	TRBV7-3	TGTGCCAGCGGAGAGAACTCTGGGGCCAACGTCCTGACTTTC	CASGENSGANVLTF
.	TRBJ2-5	.	TRBV9	TGTGCCAGCAGCGCTAGAGGGGGGGGTCAAGAGACCCAGTACTTC	CASSARGGGQETQYF
few	TRBJ2-7	.	TRBV28	TGTGCCAGCAGTCCCCGGTACGAGCAGTACTTC	CASSPRYEQYF
.	TRBJ1-3	TRBD1	TRBV12-3/TRBV12-4	TGTGCCAGCAGTGGGGCGGAGGACAGGGTATATTTT	CASSGAEDRVYF
.	TRBJ2-4	TRBD2	TRBV9	TGTGCCAGCAGCCCCCGGACTAGCGGGAGTGGTGGGGACATTCAGTACTTC	CASSPRTSGSGGDIQYF
.	TRBJ1-2	TRBD1	TRBV10-2	TGCGCCAGCGCACGGGACAGCTATGGCTACACCTTC	CASARDSYGYTF
.	TRBJ2-1	TRBD2	TRBV7-9	TGTGCCAGCAGCGCCAGGGGGGGACTAGCGGAATACAATGAGCAGTTCTTC	CASSARGGLAEYNEQFF
once	TRBJ1-1	.	TRBV5-4	TGTGCCAGCAGCTTGAACAGCTTAATGAACACTGAAGCTTTCTTT	CASSLNSLMNTEAFF
.	TRBJ2-1	TRBD2	TRBV7-3	TGTGCCAGCAGCTCCGGGACTAGCGGTTACAATGAGCAGTTCTTC	CASSSGTSGYNEQFF
.	TRBJ1-3	TRBD1	TRBV28	TGTGCCAGCATCCCGTCACAGGGGGTCAAGGGTGTCACCATATATTTT	CASIPSQGVKGVTIYF
.	TRBJ1-4	TRBD1	TRBV2	TGTGCCAGCCGAAACAATAGGGGACAGAAGTATTTAAATGAAAAACTGTTTTTT	CASRNNRGQKYLNEKLFF
.	TRBJ1-2	TRBD1	TRBV19	TGTGCCAGTAGTTCTAACACAGGGGGCTCGAACTATGGCTACACCTTC	CASSSNTGGSNYGYTF
.	TRBJ2-7	.	TRBV9	TGTGCCAGCAGCCCCGATGCGGGGACCTTCTACGAGCAGTACTTC	CASSPDAGTFYEQYF
.	TRBJ1-4	.	TRBV28	TGTGCCAGCAGTATTCCATCCGGGACAGAAAAACTGTTTTTT	CASSIPSGTEKLFF
.	TRBJ1-3	.	TRBV28	TGTGCCAGCAACACGAACAGGGCTATCCTTGGAAACACCATATATTTT	CASNTNRAILGNTIYF